This T cell receptor beta chain was recorded in a study of blood T cell repertoires in COVID-19. The CDR3 has 15 residues. Germline CDR1 reads ENHRY; CDR2 reads SYGVKD. V lost 6 bases, J lost 2 bases, and 6 bases stayed unmatched. This clone has just one count. Using immunoSEQ multiplex PCR, the repertoire was profiled, and TCRdb retains in-frame clones only, with some absent. The sample records about 180,000 clones, roughly 89% being singletons. Sequencing input: peripheral blood. This chain joins TRBV10-3 and TRBJ2-5, with 10 bases matching TRBD2. The sequence came from a woman in her 70s with COVID-19, enrolled during active disease. The CDR3 sequence: CAIRNGLAVQETQYF. DNA for the CDR3: TGTGCCATCAGGAACGGACTAGCGGTACAAGAGACCCAGTACTTC.